This record looks at one T cell receptor beta chain sequence and its context. The antigen is undetermined. The data originate from a study of CD8 T cells in Susac syndrome. Study-wide background: Patients with Susac syndrome, at blood draw, were therapy-naive, on corticosteroids, or on intravenous immunoglobulin alone. Whole-study findings and limits: There was no clonal expansion in the CD4+ T cell repertoires of Susac syndrome.

This CDR3 contains 14 residues. J was trimmed by 3 bases and V by 0 bases; bases with no gene match: 2. Germline assignment: CDR1 LNHDA and CDR2 SQIVND (reference sequence). Reverse transcription used about 0.45 to 1 ug RNA and random hexamers. TCRdb re-called the immunoSEQ multiplex PCR reads through MiXCR, storing one row per CDR3 protein. The sample consists of 200,000 to 250,000 distinct CDR3 sequences, 85% to 95% of them appearing once. Material: CD4+ T cells from PBMCs. The rearrangement uses TRBV19 and TRBJ2-7, with TRBD2 matching 7 bases. The sequence came from a human donor with Susac syndrome. CDR3 sequence (DNA): TGTGCCAGTAGTATAGACCCGGGGGGCTACGAGCAGTACTTC. It translates to CASSIDPGGYEQYF.